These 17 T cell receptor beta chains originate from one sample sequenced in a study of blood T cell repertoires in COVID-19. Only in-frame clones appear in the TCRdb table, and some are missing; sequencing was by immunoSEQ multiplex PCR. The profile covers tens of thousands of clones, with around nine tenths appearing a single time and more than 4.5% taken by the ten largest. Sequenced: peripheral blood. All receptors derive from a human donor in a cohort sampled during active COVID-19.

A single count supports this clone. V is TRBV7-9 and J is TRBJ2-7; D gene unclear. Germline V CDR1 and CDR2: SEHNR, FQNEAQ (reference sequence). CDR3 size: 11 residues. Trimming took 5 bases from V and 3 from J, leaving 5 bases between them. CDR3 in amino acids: CASSTVYEQYF. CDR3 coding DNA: TGTGCCAGCAGCACAGTCTACGAGCAGTACTTC.

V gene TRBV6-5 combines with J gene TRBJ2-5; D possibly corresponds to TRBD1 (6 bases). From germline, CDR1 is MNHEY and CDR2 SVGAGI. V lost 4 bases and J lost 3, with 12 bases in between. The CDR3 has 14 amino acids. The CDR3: CASSSDRFEETQYF. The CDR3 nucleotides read TGTGCCAGCAGTTCTGACAGGTTTGAAGAGACCCAGTACTTC.

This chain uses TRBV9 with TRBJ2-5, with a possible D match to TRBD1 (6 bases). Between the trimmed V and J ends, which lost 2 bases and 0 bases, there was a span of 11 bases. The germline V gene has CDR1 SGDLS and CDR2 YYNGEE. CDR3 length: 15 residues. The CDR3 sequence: CASSVTGTNQETQYF. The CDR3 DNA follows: TGTGCCAGCAGCGTGACCGGGACAAACCAAGAGACCCAGTACTTC.

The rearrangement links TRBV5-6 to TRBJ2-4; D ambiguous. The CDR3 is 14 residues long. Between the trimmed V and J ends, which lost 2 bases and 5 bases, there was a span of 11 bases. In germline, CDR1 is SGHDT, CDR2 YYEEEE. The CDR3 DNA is TGTGCCAGCAGCTTATTAGGTCTAGAAAACATTCAGTACTTC. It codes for CASSLLGLENIQYF.

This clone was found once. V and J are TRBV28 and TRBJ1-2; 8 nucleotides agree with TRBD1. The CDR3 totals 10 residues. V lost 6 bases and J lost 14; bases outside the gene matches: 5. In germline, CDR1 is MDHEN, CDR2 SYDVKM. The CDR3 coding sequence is TGTGCCAGCAGCGCAGGGGGCGTTACCTTC. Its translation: CASSAGGVTF.

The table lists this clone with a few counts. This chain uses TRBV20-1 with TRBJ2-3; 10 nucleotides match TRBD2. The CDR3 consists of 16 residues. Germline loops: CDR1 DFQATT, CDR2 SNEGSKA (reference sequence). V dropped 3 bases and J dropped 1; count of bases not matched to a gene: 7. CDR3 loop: CSASASGRGGTDTQYF. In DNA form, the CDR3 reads TGCAGTGCTAGTGCTAGCGGGAGAGGGGGCACAGATACGCAGTATTTT.

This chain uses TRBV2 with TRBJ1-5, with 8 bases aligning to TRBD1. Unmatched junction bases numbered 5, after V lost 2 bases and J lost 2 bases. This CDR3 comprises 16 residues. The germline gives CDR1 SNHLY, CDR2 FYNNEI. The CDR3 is CASSETGGGGNQPQHF. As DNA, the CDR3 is TGTGCCAGCAGTGAAACAGGGGGAGGCGGCAATCAGCCCCAGCATTTT.

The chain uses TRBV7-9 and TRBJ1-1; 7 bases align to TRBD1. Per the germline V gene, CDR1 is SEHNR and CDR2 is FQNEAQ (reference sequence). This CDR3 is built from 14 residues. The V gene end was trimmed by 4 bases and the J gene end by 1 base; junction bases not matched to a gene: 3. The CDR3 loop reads CASSSRTGNTEAFF. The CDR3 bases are TGTGCCAGCAGCTCCAGGACAGGGAACACTGAAGCTTTCTTT.

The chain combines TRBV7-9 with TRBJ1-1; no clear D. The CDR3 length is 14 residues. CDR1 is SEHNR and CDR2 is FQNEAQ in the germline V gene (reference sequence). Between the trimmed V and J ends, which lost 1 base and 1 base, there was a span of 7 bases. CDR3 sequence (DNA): TGTGCCAGCAGCTTAGTATTGAGGAACACTGAAGCTTTCTTT. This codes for CASSLVLRNTEAFF.

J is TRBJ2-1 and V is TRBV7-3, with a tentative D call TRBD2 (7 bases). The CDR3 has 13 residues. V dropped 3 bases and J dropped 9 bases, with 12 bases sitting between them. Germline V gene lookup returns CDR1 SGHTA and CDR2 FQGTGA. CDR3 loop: CASSFRGAPEQFF. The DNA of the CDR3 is TGTGCCAGCAGCTTCCGGGGGGCTCCTGAGCAGTTCTTC.

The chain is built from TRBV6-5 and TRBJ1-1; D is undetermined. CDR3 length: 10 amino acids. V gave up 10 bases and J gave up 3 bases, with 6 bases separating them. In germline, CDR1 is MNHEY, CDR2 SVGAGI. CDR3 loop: CATQDTEAFF. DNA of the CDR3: TGTGCCACCCAGGACACTGAAGCTTTCTTT.

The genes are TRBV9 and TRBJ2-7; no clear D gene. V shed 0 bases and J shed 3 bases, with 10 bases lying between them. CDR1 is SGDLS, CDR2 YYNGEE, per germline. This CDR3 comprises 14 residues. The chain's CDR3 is CASSVGYLGYEQYF. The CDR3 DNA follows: TGTGCCAGCAGCGTAGGATACCTAGGCTACGAGCAGTACTTC.

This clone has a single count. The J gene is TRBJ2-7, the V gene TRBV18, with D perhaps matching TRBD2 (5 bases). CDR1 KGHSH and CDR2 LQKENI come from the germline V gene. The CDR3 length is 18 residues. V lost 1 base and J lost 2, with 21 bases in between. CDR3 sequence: CASSPLTNPRTGAYEQYF. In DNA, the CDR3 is TGTGCCAGCTCACCACTAACAAACCCAAGGACTGGGGCCTACGAGCAGTACTTC.

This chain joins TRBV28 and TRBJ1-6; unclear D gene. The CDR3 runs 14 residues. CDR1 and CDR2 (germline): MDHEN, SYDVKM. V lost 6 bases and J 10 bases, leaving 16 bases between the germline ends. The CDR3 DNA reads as TGTGCCAGCAGCCCCGACACGAGAGGGTCACCCCTCCACTTT. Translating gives CASSPDTRGSPLHF.

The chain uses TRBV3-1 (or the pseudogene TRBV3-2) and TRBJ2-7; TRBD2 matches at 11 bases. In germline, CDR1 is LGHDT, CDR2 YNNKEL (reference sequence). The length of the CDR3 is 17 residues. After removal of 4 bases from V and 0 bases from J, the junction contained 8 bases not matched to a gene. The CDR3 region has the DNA TGTGCCAGCAGCCCGGGACTAGCGGATAGAAGCTCCTACGAGCAGTACTTC. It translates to CASSPGLADRSSYEQYF.

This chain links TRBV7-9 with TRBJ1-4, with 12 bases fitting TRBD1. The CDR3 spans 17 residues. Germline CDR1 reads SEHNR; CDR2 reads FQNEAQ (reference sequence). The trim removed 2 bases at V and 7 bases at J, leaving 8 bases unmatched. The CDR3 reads CASSLIRDRGHGEKLFF. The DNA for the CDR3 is TGTGCCAGCAGCTTAATCCGGGACAGGGGGCACGGTGAAAAACTGTTTTTT.

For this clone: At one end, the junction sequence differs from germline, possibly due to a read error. CDR3 amino acids: CASNHNNKEQFF. In nucleotides, the CDR3 is TGTGCCAGTAATCACAATAACAAAGAGCAGTTCTTC. The chain combines TRBV19 with TRBJ2-1; D remains unclear. The CDR3 is 12 residues long. Germline lookup yields CDR1 LNHDA and CDR2 SQIVND (reference sequence).